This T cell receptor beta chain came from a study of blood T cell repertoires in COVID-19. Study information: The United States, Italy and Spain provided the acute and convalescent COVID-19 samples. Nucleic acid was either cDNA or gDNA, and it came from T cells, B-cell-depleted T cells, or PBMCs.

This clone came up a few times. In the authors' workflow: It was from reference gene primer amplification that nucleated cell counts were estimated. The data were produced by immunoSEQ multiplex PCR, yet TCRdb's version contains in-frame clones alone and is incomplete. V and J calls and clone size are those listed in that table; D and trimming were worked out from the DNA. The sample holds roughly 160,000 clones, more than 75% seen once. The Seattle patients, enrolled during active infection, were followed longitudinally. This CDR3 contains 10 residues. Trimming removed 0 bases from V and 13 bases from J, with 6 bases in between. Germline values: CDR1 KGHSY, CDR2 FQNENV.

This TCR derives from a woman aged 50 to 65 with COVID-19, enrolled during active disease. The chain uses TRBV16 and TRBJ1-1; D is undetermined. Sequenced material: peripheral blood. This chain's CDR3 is CASSQSIVFF. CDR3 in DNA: TGTGCCAGCAGCCAATCCATTGTTTTCTTT.